Included here is one T cell receptor beta chain sequence, with context. The antigen is unknown. This record belongs to a study of cytomegalovirus exposure and HLA in healthy donors. Profiled with immunoSEQ multiplex PCR; TCRdb holds only in-frame clones, not every one. The sample consists of fewer than 200,000 clones, roughly 85% of them appearing once. Notes on the study in general: Cytomegalovirus-associated TCR beta chains were listed, numbering more than 150. Confirmation was obtained in vitro that a few CMV-associated chains are specific for CMV antigens. Subsequent analysis revealed that first-cohort TCR clusters tended to co-occur in the 130 or so validation repertoires.

V lost 4 bases and J lost 4; bases outside the gene matches: 7. The CDR3 contains 14 residues. Germline CDR1 is SGHDT and CDR2 is YYEEEE. The receptor's source is a man aged 18 to 29 in good health and CMV-seropositive. This rearrangement joins TRBV5-6 to TRBJ1-1; TRBD1 matches at 7 bases. The sample was PBMCs. The CDR3 DNA reads as TGTGCCAGCAGCCTACGACAGGGCACCACTGAAGCTTTCTTT. It specifies CASSLRQGTTEAFF.